Sequencing of this T cell receptor (beta chain) was carried out in a study of Graves' ophthalmopathy and Graves' hyperthyroidism. Broader study findings: A 13-signature model separated ophthalmopathy from stable hyperthyroidism, reaching about 88% sensitivity and approximately 81% specificity cross-validated. In blood, most expanded thyroid clonotypes above 0.001 frequency were also detected.

This clonotype was observed many times. Its antigen is unknown. Serum thyroxine and TRAb, along with clinical symptoms, thyroid ultrasound and orbital computed tomography, were what diagnosis relied on. The source of the PBMCs was approximately 9.5 ml of fresh peripheral blood. There are 16 residues in the CDR3. CDR1 is SGHAT and CDR2 is FQNNGV in the germline V gene. J lost 1 base, V lost 2 bases, and 5 bases had no gene match. Scientists amplified the TCR beta CDR3 regions from RNA transcripts. Scientists carried out first-round RT-PCR using HTBI primers and then a second-round multiplex PCR. TCRdb called the multiplex PCR reads again in MiXCR, with one record for every CDR3 protein. The sample includes approximately 160,000 distinct CDR3 sequences, roughly 37% of them seen just once.

This receptor was identified in a woman aged 40 to 55 with Graves' ophthalmopathy. The specimen sequenced was peripheral blood. The chain is built from TRBV11-2 and TRBJ2-3, with TRBD2 matching over 8 bases. CDR3 residues: CASSLLGLVRTDTQYF. The CDR3 DNA is TGTGCCAGCAGCTTATTGGGACTAGTCCGCACAGATACGCAGTATTTT.